The 24 T cell receptor beta chains listed next were all sequenced from one sample in a study of cytomegalovirus exposure and HLA in healthy donors. 60 Vbeta and 13 Jbeta primers were used in PCR. Repertoires were generated with immunoSEQ multiplex PCR, while TCRdb's copy carries only in-frame clones and drops some. The sample holds 180,000 or so clones, around 80% seen once. The material sequenced was PBMCs. These receptors all come from a female donor in good health and CMV-seronegative.

The chain links TRBV29-1 to TRBJ1-1, with D hard to call. CDR3 length: 11 amino acids. With 8 bases removed from V and 1 base from J, the gap between germline ends came to 8 bases. CDR1 and CDR2 from the germline V gene are SQVTM and ANQGSEA. The CDR3 sequence: CSFAGNTEAFF. CDR3 DNA: TGCAGCTTCGCAGGGAACACTGAAGCTTTCTTT. Supplemented by reference TRBV29-1 and TRBJ1-1, the full variable domain reads SAVISQKPSRDICQRGTSLTIQCQVDSQVTMMFWYRQQPGQSLTLIATANQGSEATYESGFVIDKFPISRPNLTFSTLTVSNMSPEDSSIYLCSFAGNTEAFFGQGTRLTVV.

This chain uses TRBV4-3 with TRBJ2-7; 9 bases are shared with TRBD1. The V and J ends lost 2 bases and 4 bases, in that order; junction bases with no gene match: 6. The CDR3 extends over 15 amino acids. Germline V gives CDR1 LGHNA, CDR2 YSLEER. The CDR3 sequence is CASSQTTGGTYEQYF. DNA of the CDR3: TGCGCCAGCAGCCAAACGACAGGGGGTACATACGAGCAGTACTTC.

The CDR3 loop is CASSSVPESPLHF. In DNA form, the CDR3 reads TGTGCCAGCAGCTCCGTCCCTGAGTCACCCCTCCACTTT. The rearrangement uses TRBV7-2 and TRBJ1-6; D remains ambiguous. Germline values: CDR1 SGHTA, CDR2 FQGNSA. V was cut by 4 bases and J by 10 bases, with 11 bases left in between. There are 13 residues in the CDR3.

The rearrangement uses TRBV5-1 and TRBJ2-3; 9 nucleotides agree with TRBD2. V trimming: 0 bases; J trimming: 1 base; junction bases outside the gene matches: 3. Per the germline V gene, CDR1 is SGHRS and CDR2 is YFSETQ. The CDR3 is 16 amino acids. The CDR3 region has the DNA TGCGCCAGCAGCTTGGATGCGGGGGGGGGCACAGATACGCAGTATTTT. Its protein is CASSLDAGGGTDTQYF.

V is TRBV11-2 and J is TRBJ1-1; D may be TRBD1 (5 bases). Trimming removed 0 bases at V and 0 bases at J, with 5 bases between. This CDR3 has 14 residues. In germline, CDR1 is SGHAT, CDR2 FQNNGV. CDR3 nucleotide sequence: TGTGCCAGCAGCTTAGACAGGGTGAACACTGAAGCTTTCTTT. This translates into CASSLDRVNTEAFF.

The chain recombines TRBV7-2 with TRBJ2-3; the D gene is possibly TRBD1 (6 bases). CDR3 length: 15 residues. The V gene lost 1 base and the J gene lost 3 bases, with 11 bases spanning the gap. Germline CDR1 is SGHTA and CDR2 is FQGNSA. CDR3 loop: CASSLGGRRTDTQYF. CDR3 in DNA: TGTGCCAGCAGCTTAGGGGGGCGCAGGACAGATACGCAGTATTTT.

This clone has just a few counts. V is TRBV6-1 and J is TRBJ2-3; 7 nucleotides align to TRBD2. This CDR3 has 15 amino acids. CDR1 is MNHNS, CDR2 SASEGT, per germline. J lost 0 bases, V lost 7 bases, and 7 bases had no gene match. As DNA, the CDR3 is TGTGCCAGCAACGCAGGGACTACTAGCACAGATACGCAGTATTTT. It is translated as CASNAGTTSTDTQYF.

A word on this clone: A much more abundant neighbour one base away suggests this may be a read error. The CDR3 DNA reads as TGCGTCAGCAGCCAAGGCGGGGGGGCGCGGGATACGCAGTATTTT. This translates into CVSSQGGGARDTQYF. The chain combines TRBV4-3 with TRBJ2-3; TRBD2 matches 9 bases. This CDR3 is built from 15 residues. Germline V gene sequence: CDR1 LGHNA, CDR2 YSLEER.

This clone came up a few times. V gene TRBV5-4 combines with J gene TRBJ1-4, with TRBD1 identical over 7 bases. The CDR3 is 13 amino acids. Germline V lookup: CDR1 SGHNT, CDR2 YYREEE (reference sequence). J gave up 8 bases and V 4 bases, and 5 bases lay outside the gene matches. The CDR3 here is CASSQDRLEKLFF. CDR3 in DNA: TGTGCCAGCAGCCAGGACAGGCTAGAAAAACTGTTTTTT.

This clone is a singleton in its sample. This chain links TRBV28 with TRBJ1-1; D is perhaps TRBD1 (5 bases). The CDR3 totals 13 residues. Trimming removed 3 bases at V and 6 bases at J, with 11 bases between. Germline V gene lookup returns CDR1 MDHEN and CDR2 SYDVKM. The CDR3 DNA reads TGTGCCAGCAGTTTGGGCAGGGAGGCTGAAGCTTTCTTT. Protein product: CASSLGREAEAFF.

The CDR3 is CASSKTSGSHEQYF. The CDR3 DNA reads TGTGCCAGCAGCAAGACTAGCGGGAGCCACGAGCAGTACTTC. The chain carries TRBV7-3 and TRBJ2-7; 12 bases line up with TRBD2. CDR3 length equals 14 residues. V shed 5 bases and J 5 bases; nucleotides not matched to a gene: 4. The germline V gene encodes CDR1 SGHTA and CDR2 FQGTGA.

The chain joins TRBV28 to TRBJ2-2; perhaps TRBD2 as D (6 bases). Per germline, CDR1 MDHEN and CDR2 SYDVKM. The CDR3 is 16 residues long. Trimming left V 6 bases short and J 5 bases short, with 19 bases between. CDR3 coding DNA: TGTGCCAGCAGCCTCGGCGGAGCTGGAGGGACCGGGGAGCTGTTTTTT. It specifies CASSLGGAGGTGELFF. Based on the CDR3 plus reference TRBV28 and TRBJ2-2, the full variable domain is DVKVTQSSRYLVKRTGEKVFLECVQDMDHENMFWYRQDPGLGLRLIYFSYDVKMKEKGDIPEGYSVSREKKERFSLILESASTNQTSMYLCASSLGGAGGTGELFFGEGSRLTVL.

V is TRBV7-9 and J is TRBJ2-4; 11 nucleotides match TRBD2. Per the germline V gene, CDR1 is SEHNR and CDR2 is FQNEAQ (reference sequence). There are 13 residues in the CDR3. V lost 9 bases and J lost 9; bases outside the gene matches: 7. The CDR3 spells CASSWTSGPIQYF. In nucleotides, the CDR3 is TGTGCCAGTTCTTGGACTAGCGGGCCCATTCAGTACTTC.

The chain uses TRBV7-3 and TRBJ2-3; TRBD2 aligns across 9 bases. Unmatched junction bases numbered 4, after V lost 5 bases and J lost 4 bases. The CDR3 is made up of 14 amino acids. The germline gives CDR1 SGHTA, CDR2 FQGTGA. In DNA, the CDR3 is TGTGCCAGCAGCCCCACTAGCGGGTCAGATACGCAGTATTTT. Amino acids: CASSPTSGSDTQYF.

This clone has only a few counts. The rearrangement uses TRBV7-3 and TRBJ2-1, with D perhaps TRBD2 (5 bases). The germline V and J ends were trimmed by 1 base and 7 bases, with 14 bases remaining between them. The CDR3 totals 15 residues. Germline CDR1 reads SGHTA; CDR2 reads FQGTGA. CDR3 region: CASSLMGSRTNEQFF. CDR3 bases: TGTGCCAGCAGCTTAATGGGTTCTAGGACTAATGAGCAGTTCTTC.

The chain uses TRBV10-3 and TRBJ1-2; no reliable D call. In germline, CDR1 is ENHRY, CDR2 SYGVKD. The germline V and J ends were trimmed by 0 bases and 5 bases, with 10 bases remaining between them. This CDR3 contains 14 residues. CDR3 protein: CAISESRHLYGYTF. CDR3 DNA sequence: TGTGCCATCAGTGAGTCGAGGCACCTATATGGCTACACCTTC.

The J gene is TRBJ2-4, the V gene TRBV30; D is undetermined. With 3 bases removed from V and 0 bases from J, the gap between germline ends came to 12 bases. Germline V gene sequence: CDR1 GTSNPN, CDR2 SVGIG (reference sequence). The CDR3 has 15 residues. The CDR3 sequence: CAWSLPTIAKNIQYF. The CDR3 nucleotides are TGTGCCTGGAGCCTACCAACGATAGCCAAAAACATTCAGTACTTC.

This sequence joins TRBV6-6 and TRBJ2-7; the D gene is possibly TRBD2 (5 bases). The CDR3 spans 13 residues. CDR1 and CDR2 (germline): MNHNY, SVGAGI (reference sequence). Trimming took off 6 bases at V and 1 base at J, with 10 bases between the two ends. CDR3 bases: TGTGCCAGCAGATCGGGATTATCCTACGAGCAGTACTTC. Translated, it gives CASRSGLSYEQYF.

The V and J genes are TRBV19 and TRBJ2-3; 8 positions agree with TRBD2. The germline V gene has CDR1 LNHDA and CDR2 SQIVND (reference sequence). The V and J ends lost 7 bases and 2 bases, in that order; junction bases with no gene match: 5. CDR3 size: 14 residues. The chain's CDR3 is CASTLAGNTDTQYF. Here the CDR3 DNA reads TGTGCCAGTACATTAGCGGGAAACACAGATACGCAGTATTTT.

The chain couples TRBV25-1 to TRBJ2-3, with D maybe TRBD2 (7 bases). Germline V gives CDR1 MGHDK, CDR2 SYGVNS. V lost 2 bases, J lost 2 bases, and 14 bases lay in between. CDR3 length: 16 amino acids. CDR3 nucleotide sequence: TGTGCCAGCAGTGAAGGGGGGGCGTATAACACAGATACGCAGTATTTT. This gives the protein CASSEGGAYNTDTQYF. Full variable domain (remainder filled in from reference TRBV25-1 and TRBJ2-3): EADIYQTPRYLVIGTGKKITLECSQTMGHDKMYWYQQDPGMELHLIHYSYGVNSTEKGDLSSESTVSRIRTEHFPLTLESARPSHTSQYLCASSEGGAYNTDTQYFGPGTRLTVL.

This clone appeared a single time. This chain's CDR3 is CASSPTRDRDYEQYF. The CDR3 region has the DNA TGCGCCAGCAGCCCGACCCGGGACAGGGACTACGAGCAGTACTTC. The chain combines TRBV5-1 with TRBJ2-7; TRBD1 matches 9 bases. This CDR3 has 15 amino acids. CDR1 is SGHRS, CDR2 YFSETQ, per germline. J gave up 3 bases and V 4 bases, and 8 bases lay outside the gene matches.

The chain is built from TRBV7-2 and TRBJ1-3; D gene unclear. Germline V gives CDR1 SGHTA, CDR2 FQGNSA. CDR3 length equals 15 residues. Trimming removed 5 bases at V and 0 bases at J, with 11 bases between. CDR3 in amino acids: CASSRGGSSGNTIYF. CDR3 DNA sequence: TGTGCCAGCAGCCGAGGTGGATCCTCTGGAAACACCATATATTTT.

V gene TRBV5-1 combines with J gene TRBJ2-7; 11 nucleotides align to TRBD2. V dropped 2 bases and J dropped 5; count of bases not matched to a gene: 3. The CDR3 has 14 residues. Germline V gives CDR1 SGHRS, CDR2 YFSETQ. The CDR3 DNA follows: TGCGCCAGCAGCTTACTAGCGGGGGAAAACGAGCAGTACTTC. Its translation: CASSLLAGENEQYF.

The V gene is TRBV27, the J gene TRBJ2-1, with 10 positions matching TRBD2. The CDR3 consists of 15 residues. Germline CDR1 reads MNHEY; CDR2 reads SMNVEV (reference sequence). The trim removed 3 bases at V and 9 bases at J, leaving 8 bases unmatched. The CDR3 region has the DNA TGTGCCAGCAGTTTGTCTGGACTAGCGGTCACTGAGCAGTTCTTC. Its protein product is CASSLSGLAVTEQFF.